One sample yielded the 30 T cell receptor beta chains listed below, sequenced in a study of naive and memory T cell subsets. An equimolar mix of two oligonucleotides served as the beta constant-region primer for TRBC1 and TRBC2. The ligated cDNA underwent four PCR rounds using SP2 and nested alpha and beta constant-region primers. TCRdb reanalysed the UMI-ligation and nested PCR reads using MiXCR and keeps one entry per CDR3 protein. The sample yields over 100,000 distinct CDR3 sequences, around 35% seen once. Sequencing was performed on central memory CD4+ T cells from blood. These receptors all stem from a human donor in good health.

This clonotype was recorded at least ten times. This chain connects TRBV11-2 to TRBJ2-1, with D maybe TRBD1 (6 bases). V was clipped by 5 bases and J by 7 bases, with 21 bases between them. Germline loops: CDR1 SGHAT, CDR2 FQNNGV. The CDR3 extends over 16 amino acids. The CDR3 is CASSRYPGAGGNEQFF. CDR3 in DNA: TGTGCCAGCAGCCGATATCCAGGGGCTGGTGGGAATGAGCAGTTCTTC.

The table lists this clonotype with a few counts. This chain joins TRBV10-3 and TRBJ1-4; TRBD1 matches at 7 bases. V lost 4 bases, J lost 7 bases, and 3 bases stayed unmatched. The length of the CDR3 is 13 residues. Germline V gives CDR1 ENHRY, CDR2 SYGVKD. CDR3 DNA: TGTGCCATCAGTGGGACAGGTTTTGAAAAACTGTTTTTT. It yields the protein CAISGTGFEKLFF.

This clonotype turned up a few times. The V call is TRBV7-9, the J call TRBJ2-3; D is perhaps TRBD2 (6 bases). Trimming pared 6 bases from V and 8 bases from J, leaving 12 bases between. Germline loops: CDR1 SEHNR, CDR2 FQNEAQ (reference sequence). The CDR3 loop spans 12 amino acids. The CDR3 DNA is TGTGCCAGCAGGTCGGGACTGGGTACGCAGTATTTT. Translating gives CASRSGLGTQYF.

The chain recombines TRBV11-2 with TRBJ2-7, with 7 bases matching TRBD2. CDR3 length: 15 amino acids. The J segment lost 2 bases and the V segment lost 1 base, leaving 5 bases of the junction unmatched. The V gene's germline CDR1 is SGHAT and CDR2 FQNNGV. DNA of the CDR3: TGTGCCAGCAGCTTAGCTGTGGCGGGGGCCTACGAGCAGTACTTC. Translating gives CASSLAVAGAYEQYF.

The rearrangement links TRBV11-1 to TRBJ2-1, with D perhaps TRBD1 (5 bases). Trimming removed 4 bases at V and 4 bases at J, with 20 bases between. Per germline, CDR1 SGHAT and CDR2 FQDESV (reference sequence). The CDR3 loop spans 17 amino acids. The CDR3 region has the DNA TGTGCCAGCAGCTCAGGCTACAGGCTTCTCTCGTACAATGAGCAGTTCTTC. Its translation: CASSSGYRLLSYNEQFF.

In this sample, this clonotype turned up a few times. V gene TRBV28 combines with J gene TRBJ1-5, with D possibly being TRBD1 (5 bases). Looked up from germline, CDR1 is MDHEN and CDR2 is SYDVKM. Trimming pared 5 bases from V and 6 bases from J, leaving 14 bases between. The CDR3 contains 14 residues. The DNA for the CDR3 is TGTGCCAGCAGTCGAACGCAGGGTGGTCAGCCCCAGCATTTT. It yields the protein CASSRTQGGQPQHF.

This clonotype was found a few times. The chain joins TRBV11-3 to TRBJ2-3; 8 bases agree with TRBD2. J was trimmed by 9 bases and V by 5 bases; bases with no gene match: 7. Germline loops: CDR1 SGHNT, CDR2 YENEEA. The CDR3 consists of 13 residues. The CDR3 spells CASSKVPGGTQYF. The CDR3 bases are TGTGCCAGCAGCAAAGTCCCGGGAGGGACGCAGTATTTT.

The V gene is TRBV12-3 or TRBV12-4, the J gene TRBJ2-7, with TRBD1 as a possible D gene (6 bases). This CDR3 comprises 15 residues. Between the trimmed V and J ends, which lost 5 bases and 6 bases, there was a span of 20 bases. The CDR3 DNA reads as TGTGCCAGCAGTCTCACAGGGTCGCAGAAGGGCGAGCAGTACTTC. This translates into CASSLTGSQKGEQYF.

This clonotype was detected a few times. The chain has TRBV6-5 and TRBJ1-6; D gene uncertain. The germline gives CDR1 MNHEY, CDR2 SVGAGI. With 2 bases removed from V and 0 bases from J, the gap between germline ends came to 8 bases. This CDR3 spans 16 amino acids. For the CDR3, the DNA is TGTGCCAGCAGTTACGCAGGCAGCTCCTATAATTCACCCCTCCACTTT. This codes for CASSYAGSSYNSPLHF.

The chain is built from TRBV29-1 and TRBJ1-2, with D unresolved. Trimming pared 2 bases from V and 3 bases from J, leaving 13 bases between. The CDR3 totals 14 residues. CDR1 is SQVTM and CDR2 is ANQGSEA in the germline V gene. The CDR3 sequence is CSVEPDLGDYGYTF. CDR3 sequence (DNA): TGCAGCGTTGAACCGGACCTGGGAGACTATGGCTACACCTTC.

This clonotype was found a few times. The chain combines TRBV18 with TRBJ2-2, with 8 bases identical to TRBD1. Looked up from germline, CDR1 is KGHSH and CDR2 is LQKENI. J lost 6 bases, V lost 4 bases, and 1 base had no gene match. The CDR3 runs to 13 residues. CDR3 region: CASSRTGSGELFF. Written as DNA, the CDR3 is TGTGCCAGCTCACGGACAGGGTCCGGGGAGCTGTTTTTT.

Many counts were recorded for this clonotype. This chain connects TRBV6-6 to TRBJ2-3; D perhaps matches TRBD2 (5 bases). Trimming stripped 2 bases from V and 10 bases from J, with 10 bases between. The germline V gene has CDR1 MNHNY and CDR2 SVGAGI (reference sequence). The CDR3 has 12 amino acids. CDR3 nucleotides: TGTGCCAGCAGTTACGGAGGAGAGGCGCAGTATTTT. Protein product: CASSYGGEAQYF.

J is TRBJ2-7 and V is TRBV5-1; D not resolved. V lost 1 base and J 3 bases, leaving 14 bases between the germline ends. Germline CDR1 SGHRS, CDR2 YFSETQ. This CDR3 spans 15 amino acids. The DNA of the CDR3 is TGCGCCAGCAGCTTGCAATCCCTGGGAAACTACGAGCAGTACTTC. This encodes CASSLQSLGNYEQYF.

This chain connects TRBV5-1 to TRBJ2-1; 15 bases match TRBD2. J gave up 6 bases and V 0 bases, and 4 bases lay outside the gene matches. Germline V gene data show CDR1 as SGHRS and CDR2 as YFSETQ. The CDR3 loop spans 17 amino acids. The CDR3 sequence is CASSLDGGLAGGNEQFF. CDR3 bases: TGCGCCAGCAGCTTGGATGGGGGACTAGCGGGAGGCAATGAGCAGTTCTTC.

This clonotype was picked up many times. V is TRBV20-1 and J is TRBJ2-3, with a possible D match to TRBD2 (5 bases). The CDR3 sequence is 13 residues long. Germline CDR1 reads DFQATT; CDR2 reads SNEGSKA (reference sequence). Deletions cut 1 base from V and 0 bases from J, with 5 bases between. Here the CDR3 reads CSARAGSTDTQYF. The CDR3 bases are TGCAGTGCTAGAGCGGGAAGCACAGATACGCAGTATTTT.

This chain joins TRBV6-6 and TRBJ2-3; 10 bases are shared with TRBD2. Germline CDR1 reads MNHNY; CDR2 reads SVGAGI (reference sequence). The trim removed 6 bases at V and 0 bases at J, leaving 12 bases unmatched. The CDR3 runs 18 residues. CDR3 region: CASSPWSGRGKSTDTQYF. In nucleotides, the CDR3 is TGTGCCAGCAGCCCGTGGAGCGGGAGGGGTAAAAGCACAGATACGCAGTATTTT.

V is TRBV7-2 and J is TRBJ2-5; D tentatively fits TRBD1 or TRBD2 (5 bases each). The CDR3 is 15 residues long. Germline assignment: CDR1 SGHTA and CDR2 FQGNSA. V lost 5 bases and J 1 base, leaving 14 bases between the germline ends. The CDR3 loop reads CASSPSGTVQETQYF. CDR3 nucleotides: TGTGCCAGCAGCCCTTCCGGGACGGTCCAAGAGACCCAGTACTTC.

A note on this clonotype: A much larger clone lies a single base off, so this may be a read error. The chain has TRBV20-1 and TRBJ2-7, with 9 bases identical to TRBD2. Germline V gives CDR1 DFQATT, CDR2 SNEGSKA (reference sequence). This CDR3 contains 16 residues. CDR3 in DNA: TGCAGTGCTAGCCCTGGACTAGCGCCTAACTCCTGCGAGCAGTACTTC. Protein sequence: CSASPGLAPNSCEQYF.

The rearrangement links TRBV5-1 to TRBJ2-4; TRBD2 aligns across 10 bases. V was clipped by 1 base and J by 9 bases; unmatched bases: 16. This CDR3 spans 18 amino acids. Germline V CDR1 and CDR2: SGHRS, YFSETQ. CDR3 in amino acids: CASSLSPLLPSGSVIQYF. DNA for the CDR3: TGCGCCAGCAGCTTGTCACCCCTCTTGCCTAGCGGGAGCGTCATTCAGTACTTC.

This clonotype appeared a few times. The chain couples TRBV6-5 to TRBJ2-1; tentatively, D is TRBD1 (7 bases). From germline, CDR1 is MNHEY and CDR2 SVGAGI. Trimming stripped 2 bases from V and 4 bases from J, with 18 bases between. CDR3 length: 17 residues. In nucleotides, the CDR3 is TGTGCCAGCAGTTACCTACAGGGGAGGCCTACATACAATGAGCAGTTCTTC. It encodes CASSYLQGRPTYNEQFF.

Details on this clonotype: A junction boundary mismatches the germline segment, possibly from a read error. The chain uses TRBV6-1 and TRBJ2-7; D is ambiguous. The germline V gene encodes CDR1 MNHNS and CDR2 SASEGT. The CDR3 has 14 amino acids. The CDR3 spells CASRLAQLLYEQYF. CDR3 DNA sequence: TGTGCCAGCAGGTTAGCACAGCTCCTCTACGAGCAGTATTTC.

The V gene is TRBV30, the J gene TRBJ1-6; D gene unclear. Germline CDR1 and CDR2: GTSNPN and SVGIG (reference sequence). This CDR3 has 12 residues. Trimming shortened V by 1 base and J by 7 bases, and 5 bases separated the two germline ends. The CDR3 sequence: CAWSAVNSPLHF. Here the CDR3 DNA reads TGTGCCTGGAGTGCAGTAAATTCACCCCTCCACTTT.

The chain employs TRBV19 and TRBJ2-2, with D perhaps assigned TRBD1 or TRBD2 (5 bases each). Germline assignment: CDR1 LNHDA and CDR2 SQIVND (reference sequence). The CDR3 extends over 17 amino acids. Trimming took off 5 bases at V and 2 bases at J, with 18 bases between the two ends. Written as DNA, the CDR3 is TGTGCCAGTAGTTCCGATCCTTTGAGGGGCAACACCGGGGAGCTGTTTTTT. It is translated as CASSSDPLRGNTGELFF.

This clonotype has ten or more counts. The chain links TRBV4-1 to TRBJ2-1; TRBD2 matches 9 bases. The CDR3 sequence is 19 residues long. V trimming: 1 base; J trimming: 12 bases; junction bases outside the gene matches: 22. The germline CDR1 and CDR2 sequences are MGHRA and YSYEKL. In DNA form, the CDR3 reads TGCGCCAGCAGCCAAGCCATCAACCTAGGAGTTCTAGCGGGAAAAAGGCAGTTCTTC. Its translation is CASSQAINLGVLAGKRQFF.

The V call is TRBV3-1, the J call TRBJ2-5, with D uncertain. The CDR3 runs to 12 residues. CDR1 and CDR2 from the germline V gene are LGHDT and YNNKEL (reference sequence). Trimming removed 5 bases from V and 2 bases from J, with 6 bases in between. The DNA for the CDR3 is TGTGCCAGCAGCGCGAGGCAAGAGACCCAGTACTTC. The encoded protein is CASSARQETQYF.

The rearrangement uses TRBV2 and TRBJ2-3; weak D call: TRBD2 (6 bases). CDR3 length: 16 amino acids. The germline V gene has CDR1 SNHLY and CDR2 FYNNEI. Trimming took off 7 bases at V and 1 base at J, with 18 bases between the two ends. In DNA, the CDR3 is TGTGCCAGCATCCGGTTGCGGAGCGGGCGCACAGATACGCAGTATTTT. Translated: CASIRLRSGRTDTQYF.

CDR3 bases: TGTGCCAGCAGTACTATCGACAGGGTGAGATCCTACGAGCAGTACTTC. It codes for CASSTIDRVRSYEQYF. The rearrangement uses TRBV28 and TRBJ2-7; 7 positions match TRBD1. The CDR3 length is 16 residues. V lost 5 bases to trimming and J lost 1 base; unmatched junction nucleotides: 11. CDR1 is MDHEN and CDR2 is SYDVKM in the germline V gene. Full variable domain (rest looked up from reference TRBV28 and TRBJ2-7): DVKVTQSSRYLVKRTGEKVFLECVQDMDHENMFWYRQDPGLGLRLIYFSYDVKMKEKGDIPEGYSVSREKKERFSLILESASTNQTSMYLCASSTIDRVRSYEQYFGPGTRLTVT.

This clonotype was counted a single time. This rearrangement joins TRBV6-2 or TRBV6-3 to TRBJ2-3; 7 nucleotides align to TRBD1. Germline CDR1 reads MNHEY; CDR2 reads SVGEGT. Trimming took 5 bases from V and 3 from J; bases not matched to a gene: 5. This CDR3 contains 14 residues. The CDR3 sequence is CASSQKQGTDTQYF. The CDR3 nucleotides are TGTGCCAGCAGTCAAAAACAGGGGACAGATACGCAGTATTTT.

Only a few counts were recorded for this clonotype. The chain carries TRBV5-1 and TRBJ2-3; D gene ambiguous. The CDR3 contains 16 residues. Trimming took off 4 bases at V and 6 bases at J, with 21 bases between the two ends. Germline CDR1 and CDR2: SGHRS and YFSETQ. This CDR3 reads CASSQPVFGERDTQYF. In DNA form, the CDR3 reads TGCGCCAGCAGCCAGCCGGTGTTCGGAGAGCGCGATACGCAGTATTTT.

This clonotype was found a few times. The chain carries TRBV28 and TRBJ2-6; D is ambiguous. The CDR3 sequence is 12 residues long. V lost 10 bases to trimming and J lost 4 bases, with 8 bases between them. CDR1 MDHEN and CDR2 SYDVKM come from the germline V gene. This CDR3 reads CATRPGANVLTF. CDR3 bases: TGTGCCACCCGCCCCGGGGCCAACGTCCTGACTTTC.